The clone carrying this T cell receptor (beta chain) has ten or more counts. Its specificity is not known. The time point denotes: newly diagnosed GD, antithyroid drugs for less than 3 months. RNA extracted from PBMCs served as the sequencing template. Recruitment took place at an endocrinology department in Xi'an, China. These data belong to a study of regulatory T cells in long-lasting Graves disease. Study results and limitations: Favored gene segments in persistent disease were TRBV28, TRBJ1-2 and TRBJ2-5.

To make TCR beta libraries, researchers used iRepertoire HTBI primers and Arm-PCR of CDR3 regions. TCRdb re-called the multiplex PCR reads through MiXCR, storing one row per CDR3 protein. The table records approximately 300,000 distinct CDR3 sequences, more than 15% of them present only once. The germline gives CDR1 LGHNT, CDR2 FRNRAP. Trimming took 3 bases from V and 2 from J; bases not matched to a gene: 6. CDR3 size: 15 residues. The sequence was collected from a female donor with Graves disease. Sequenced here: peripheral blood mononuclear cells (PBMCs), sampled at new diagnosis, from a patient treated with antithyroid drugs. The V call is TRBV12-5, the J call TRBJ1-2; 7 bases fit TRBD1. This CDR3 reads CASGFGQGDNYGYTF. CDR3 nucleotides: TGTGCTAGTGGTTTTGGTCAGGGGGACAACTATGGCTACACCTTC.